This T cell receptor beta chain appears in the sequencing data of a study of T-cell reconstitution after alpha-beta-depleted transplantation in children. Study results and caveats: It was reported that alpha-beta T cells came from several hundred expanded graft clones (about two months after transplant).

A library of TCRbeta sequences, prepared with unique molecular identifiers, was generated. TCRdb called the PCR reads again in MiXCR, with one record for every CDR3 protein. The sample includes under 850,000 distinct CDR3 sequences, around 14% of them seen just once. This clonotype came up many times. Its antigen is currently unknown. The germline CDR1 and CDR2 sequences are DFQATT and SNEGSKA (reference sequence). The CDR3 runs to 16 residues. V was shortened by 6 bases and J by 0 bases, with 19 bases between the two germline ends. The receptor's source is a girl aged 2 to 9 with congenital amegakaryocytic thrombocytopenia, due to receive a stem cell transplant. This chain connects TRBV20-1 to TRBJ2-3; D may be TRBD2 (5 bases). The sample in question was PBMCs, obtained before TCRalphabeta/CD19-depleted stem cell transplant. CDR3: CSALVWGAASTDTQYF. In DNA, the CDR3 is TGCAGTGCCCTAGTGTGGGGAGCGGCTAGCACAGATACGCAGTATTTT.